This note documents a single T cell receptor beta chain sequence. What it recognizes is unknown. The record originates from a study of monozygotic twins with inflammatory bowel disease. General observations from the study: Among T cells, the various subtypes were not distinguishable. Among patients, repertoires may have gained variability from differing immunosuppressive treatments.

cDNA for each sample came from eight separate reactions. Molecular identifiers with 6-nucleotide sample barcodes were added during cDNA synthesis via template switching. Using the 5' RACE reads, TCRdb records one entry per CDR3 protein without DNA. The sample table includes 400,000 to 500,000 distinct CDR3 sequences. CDR1 is LGHNA and CDR2 is YNFKEQ in the germline V gene. The CDR3 runs 17 residues. Sequencing was performed on blood. The V and J genes are TRBV4-2 and TRBJ2-3. The source of this sequence is a human donor with ulcerative colitis or Crohn's disease, or a healthy co-twin of an affected twin (not recorded which). The CDR3 sequence: CASSQSLALVGTDTQYF.